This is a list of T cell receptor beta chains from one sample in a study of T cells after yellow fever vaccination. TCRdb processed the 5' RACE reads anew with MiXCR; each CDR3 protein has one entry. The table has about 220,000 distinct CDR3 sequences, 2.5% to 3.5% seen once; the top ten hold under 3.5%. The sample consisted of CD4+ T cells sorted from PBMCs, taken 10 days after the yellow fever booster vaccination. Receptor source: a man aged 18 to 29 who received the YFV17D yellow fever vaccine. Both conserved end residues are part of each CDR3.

CSARKLLAGGTLNEQFF	TRBV20-1	TRBJ2-1
CASSEPPGTSGGRPYNEQFF	TRBV12-3/TRBV12-4	TRBJ2-1
CASSYYTGQGGHYEQYF	TRBV6-2/TRBV6-3	TRBJ2-7
CASTMDYGYTF	TRBV6-6	TRBJ1-2
CASSQSIPGSSTDTQYF	TRBV4-3	TRBJ2-3
CASTQSRASNTEAFF	TRBV6-1	TRBJ1-1
CASSESGVTEAFF	TRBV2	TRBJ1-1
CSARLAGLAKNIQYF	TRBV20-1	TRBJ2-4
CASSFAGGYPNEQYF	TRBV11-2	TRBJ2-7
CAWSLRAADTQYF	TRBV30	TRBJ2-3
CAISERAVFLTF	TRBV10-3	TRBJ2-6
CASSRGQGGLGEQFF	TRBV4-1	TRBJ2-1
CASSSQGARNTEAFF	TRBV7-9	TRBJ1-1
CASSLSVGAETQYF	TRBV7-2	TRBJ2-5
CSASGQPYEQYF	TRBV20-1	TRBJ2-7
CASTTQLANYGYTF	TRBV6-6	TRBJ1-2
CASRPPTGDTEAFF	TRBV28	TRBJ1-1
CASSPSAGGGTYNEQFF	TRBV18	TRBJ2-1
CASSRRASSETQYF	TRBV7-9	TRBJ2-5
CASSLSNTEAFF	TRBV7-9	TRBJ1-1
CASSLGGTGEYEQYF	TRBV7-2	TRBJ2-7
CAISPQGAGDYNSPLHF	TRBV10-3	TRBJ1-6
CSAPTSADTQYF	TRBV20-1	TRBJ2-3
CASSLATNNEQFF	TRBV5-5	TRBJ2-1
CASSSRLSYEQYF	TRBV5-1	TRBJ2-7
CASSRRGGVTDTQYF	TRBV7-3	TRBJ2-3
CASSYGTARDTQYF	TRBV27	TRBJ2-3
CASSYFQGPNQPQHF	TRBV6-5	TRBJ1-5
CASSLGPNNSPLHF	TRBV7-9	TRBJ1-6
CAWSGGSPGTQYF	TRBV30	TRBJ2-3
CASRNSGTYEQYF	TRBV12-3/TRBV12-4	TRBJ2-7
CASSEGFPWRDTDTQYF	TRBV6-1	TRBJ2-3
CASSIQGAEVGYTF	TRBV19	TRBJ1-2
CASSISGMRNTGELFF	TRBV7-2	TRBJ2-2
CSARDAAIYGYTF	TRBV20-1	TRBJ1-2
CASSSKQGADTQYF	TRBV5-1	TRBJ2-3
CASSFRGQTTGELFF	TRBV12-3/TRBV12-4	TRBJ2-2
CSAKAAGPQETQYF	TRBV20-1	TRBJ2-5
CASSLLESQETQYF	TRBV5-1	TRBJ2-5
CSAREGPISYNEQFF	TRBV20-1	TRBJ2-1
CASSPGVPSEQYF	TRBV12-3/TRBV12-4	TRBJ2-7
CASSFRVGTDPYGYTF	TRBV9	TRBJ1-2
CASRQTGDYGYTF	TRBV6-5	TRBJ1-2
CASSLLGAAYEQYF	TRBV5-4	TRBJ2-7
CASSSPVGQGTEAFF	TRBV4-2	TRBJ1-1
CASSQVGYGYTF	TRBV4-1	TRBJ1-2
CASSLNVRDRVLDYGYTF	TRBV7-9	TRBJ1-2
CASSLDQRGARKTQYF	TRBV7-9	TRBJ2-5
CASSLQGGAEAFF	TRBV6-2/TRBV6-3	TRBJ1-1
CASSYFRGPTNEKLFF	TRBV6-5	TRBJ1-4
CASSTTSGVQETQYF	TRBV19	TRBJ2-5
CASSQEVVGPGANVLTF	TRBV4-1	TRBJ2-6
CASSPGAGGNGETQYF	TRBV27	TRBJ2-5
CATSGTLNTGELFF	TRBV24-1	TRBJ2-2